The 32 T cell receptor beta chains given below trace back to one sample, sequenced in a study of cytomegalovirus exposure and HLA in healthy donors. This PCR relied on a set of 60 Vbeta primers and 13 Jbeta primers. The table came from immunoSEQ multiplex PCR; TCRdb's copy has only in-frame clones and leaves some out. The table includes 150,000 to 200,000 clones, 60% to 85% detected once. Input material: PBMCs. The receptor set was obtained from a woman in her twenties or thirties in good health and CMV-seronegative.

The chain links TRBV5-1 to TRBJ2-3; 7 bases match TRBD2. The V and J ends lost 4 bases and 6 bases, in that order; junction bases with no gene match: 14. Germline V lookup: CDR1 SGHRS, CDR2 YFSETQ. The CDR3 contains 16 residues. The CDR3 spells CASSRGDLPSIDTQYF. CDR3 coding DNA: TGCGCCAGCAGCCGGGGGGACTTGCCCTCAATTGATACGCAGTATTTT.

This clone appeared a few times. The CDR3 protein is CASSRISPANYGYTF. The CDR3 nucleotides are TGTGCCAGCAGCCGAATTAGCCCTGCTAACTATGGCTACACCTTC. This chain uses TRBV7-9 with TRBJ1-2; D call uncertain. Trimming stripped 5 bases from V and 0 bases from J, with 13 bases between. Germline loops: CDR1 SEHNR, CDR2 FQNEAQ (reference sequence). This CDR3 has 15 residues.

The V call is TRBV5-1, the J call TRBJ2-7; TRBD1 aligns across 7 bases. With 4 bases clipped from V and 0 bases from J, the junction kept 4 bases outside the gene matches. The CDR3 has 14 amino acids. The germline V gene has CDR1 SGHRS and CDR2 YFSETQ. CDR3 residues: CASSTRQGSYEQYF. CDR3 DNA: TGCGCCAGCAGCACCAGACAGGGCTCCTACGAGCAGTACTTC.

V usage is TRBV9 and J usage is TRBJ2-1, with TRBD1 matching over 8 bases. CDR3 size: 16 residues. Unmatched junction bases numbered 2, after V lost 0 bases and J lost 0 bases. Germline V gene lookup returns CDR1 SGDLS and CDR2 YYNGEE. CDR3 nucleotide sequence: TGTGCCAGCAGCGTAGGGACAGGGAGCTCCTACAATGAGCAGTTCTTC. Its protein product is CASSVGTGSSYNEQFF.

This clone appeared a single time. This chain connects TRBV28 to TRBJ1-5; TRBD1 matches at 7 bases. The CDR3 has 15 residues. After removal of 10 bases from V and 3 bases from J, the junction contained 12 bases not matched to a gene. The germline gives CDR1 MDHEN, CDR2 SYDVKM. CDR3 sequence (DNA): TGTGCCACCACAGGGGCGTTCAGTAACAATCAGCCCCAGCATTTT. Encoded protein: CATTGAFSNNQPQHF.

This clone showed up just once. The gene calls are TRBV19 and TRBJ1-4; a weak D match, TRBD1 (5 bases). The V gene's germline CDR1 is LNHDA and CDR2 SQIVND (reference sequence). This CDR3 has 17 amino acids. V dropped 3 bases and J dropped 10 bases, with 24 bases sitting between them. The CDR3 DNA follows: TGTGCCAGTAGTATGATCCGAGGCCAGGGCAAGGACGGAAAACTGTTTTTT. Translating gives CASSMIRGQGKDGKLFF.

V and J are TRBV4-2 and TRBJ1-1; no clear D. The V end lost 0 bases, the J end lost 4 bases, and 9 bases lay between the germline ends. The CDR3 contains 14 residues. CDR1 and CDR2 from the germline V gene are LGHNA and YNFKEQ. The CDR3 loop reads CASSQDSPGTEAFF. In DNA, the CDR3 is TGTGCCAGCAGCCAAGACTCTCCGGGCACTGAAGCTTTCTTT.

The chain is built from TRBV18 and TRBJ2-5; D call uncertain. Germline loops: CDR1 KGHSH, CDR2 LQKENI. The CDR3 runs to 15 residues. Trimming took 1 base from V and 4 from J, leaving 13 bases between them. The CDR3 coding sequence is TGTGCCAGCTCACCACGACCCGGGTTAACAGAGACCCAGTACTTC. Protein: CASSPRPGLTETQYF.

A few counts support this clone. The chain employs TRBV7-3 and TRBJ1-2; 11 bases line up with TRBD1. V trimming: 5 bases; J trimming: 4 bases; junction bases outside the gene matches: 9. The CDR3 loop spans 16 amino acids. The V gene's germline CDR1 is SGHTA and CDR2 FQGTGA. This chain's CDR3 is CASSAGTGGSRYGYTF. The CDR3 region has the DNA TGTGCCAGCAGCGCCGGGACAGGGGGAAGCCGCTATGGCTACACCTTC.

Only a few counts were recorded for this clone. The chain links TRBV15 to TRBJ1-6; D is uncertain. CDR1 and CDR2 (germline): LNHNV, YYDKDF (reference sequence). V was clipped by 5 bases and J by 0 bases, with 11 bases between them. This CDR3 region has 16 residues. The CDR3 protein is CATSARLSSYNSPLHF. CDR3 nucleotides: TGTGCCACCAGCGCCCGATTGAGCTCCTATAATTCACCCCTCCACTTT.

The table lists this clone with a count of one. The CDR3 sequence is CASSAQVDYGYTF. The DNA for the CDR3 is TGTGCCAGCAGCGCCCAGGTAGACTATGGCTACACCTTC. This sequence joins TRBV2 and TRBJ1-2; D gene uncertain. The CDR3 consists of 13 residues. Trimming removed 6 bases from V and 3 bases from J, with 11 bases in between. CDR1 SNHLY and CDR2 FYNNEI come from the germline V gene.

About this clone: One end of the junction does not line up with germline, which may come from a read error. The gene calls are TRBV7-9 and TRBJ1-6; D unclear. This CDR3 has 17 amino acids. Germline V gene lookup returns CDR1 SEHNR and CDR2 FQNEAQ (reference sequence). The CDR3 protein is CSSRKVGSTHYNSPLHF. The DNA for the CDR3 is TGTTCCAGCAGAAAGGTCGGGTCTACCCACTATAATTCACCCCTCCACTTT.

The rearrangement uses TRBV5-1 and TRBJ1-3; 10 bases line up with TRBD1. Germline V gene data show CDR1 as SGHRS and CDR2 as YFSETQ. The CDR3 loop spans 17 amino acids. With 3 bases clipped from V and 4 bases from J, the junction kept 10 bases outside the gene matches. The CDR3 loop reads CASSSRPTGGDGNTIYF. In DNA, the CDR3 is TGCGCCAGCAGCTCCCGCCCGACAGGGGGCGACGGAAACACCATATATTTT.

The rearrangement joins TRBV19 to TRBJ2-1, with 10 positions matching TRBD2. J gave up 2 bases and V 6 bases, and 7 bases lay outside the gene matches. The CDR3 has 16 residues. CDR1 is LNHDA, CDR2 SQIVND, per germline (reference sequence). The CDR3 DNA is TGTGCCAGTAGCCTCAGCGGGGGGGTGACCTACAATGAGCAGTTCTTC. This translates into CASSLSGGVTYNEQFF.

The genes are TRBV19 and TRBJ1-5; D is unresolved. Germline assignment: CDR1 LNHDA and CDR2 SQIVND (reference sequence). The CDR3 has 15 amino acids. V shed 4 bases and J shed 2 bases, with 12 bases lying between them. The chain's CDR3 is CASSRAPPGNQPQHF. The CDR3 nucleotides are TGTGCCAGTAGTAGGGCCCCTCCAGGCAATCAGCCCCAGCATTTT.

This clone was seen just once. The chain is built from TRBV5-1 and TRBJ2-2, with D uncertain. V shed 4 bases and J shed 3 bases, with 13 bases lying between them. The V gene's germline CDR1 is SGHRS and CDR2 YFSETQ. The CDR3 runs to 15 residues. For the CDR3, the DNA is TGCGCCAGCAGCCAAAGCCCTACTTACACCGGGGAGCTGTTTTTT. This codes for CASSQSPTYTGELFF.

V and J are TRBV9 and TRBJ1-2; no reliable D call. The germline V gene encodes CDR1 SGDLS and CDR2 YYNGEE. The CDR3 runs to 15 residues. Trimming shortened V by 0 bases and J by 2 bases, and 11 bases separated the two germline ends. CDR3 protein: CASSVEASGNYGYTF. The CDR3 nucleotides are TGTGCCAGCAGCGTAGAAGCAAGCGGGAACTATGGCTACACCTTC.

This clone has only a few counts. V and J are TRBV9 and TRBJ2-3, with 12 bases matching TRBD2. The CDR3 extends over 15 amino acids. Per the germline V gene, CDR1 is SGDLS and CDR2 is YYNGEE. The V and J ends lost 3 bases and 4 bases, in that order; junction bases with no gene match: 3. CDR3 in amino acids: CASSASGGAPDTQYF. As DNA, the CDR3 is TGTGCCAGCAGCGCTAGCGGGGGGGCCCCAGATACGCAGTATTTT.

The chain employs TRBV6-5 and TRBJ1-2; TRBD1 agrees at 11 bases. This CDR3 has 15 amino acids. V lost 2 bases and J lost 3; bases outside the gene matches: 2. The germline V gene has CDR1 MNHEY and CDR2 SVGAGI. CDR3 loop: CASSYGQGAYYGYTF. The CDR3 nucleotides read TGTGCCAGCAGTTACGGACAGGGGGCATACTATGGCTACACCTTC.

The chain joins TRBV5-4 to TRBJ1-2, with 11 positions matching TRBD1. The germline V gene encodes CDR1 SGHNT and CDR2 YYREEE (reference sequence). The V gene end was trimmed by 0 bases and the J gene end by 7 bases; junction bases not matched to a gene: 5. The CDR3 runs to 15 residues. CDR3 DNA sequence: TGTGCCAGCAGCTTGGGTGGACAGGGGGCTATTGGCTACACCTTC. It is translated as CASSLGGQGAIGYTF.

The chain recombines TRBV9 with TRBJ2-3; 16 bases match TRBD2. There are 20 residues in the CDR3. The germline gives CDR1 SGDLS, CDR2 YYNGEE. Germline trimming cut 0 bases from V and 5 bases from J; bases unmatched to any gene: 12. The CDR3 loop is CASSVEGLAGGPLKLDTQYF. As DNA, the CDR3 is TGTGCCAGCAGCGTAGAGGGACTAGCGGGGGGGCCTCTCAAGTTAGATACGCAGTATTTT.

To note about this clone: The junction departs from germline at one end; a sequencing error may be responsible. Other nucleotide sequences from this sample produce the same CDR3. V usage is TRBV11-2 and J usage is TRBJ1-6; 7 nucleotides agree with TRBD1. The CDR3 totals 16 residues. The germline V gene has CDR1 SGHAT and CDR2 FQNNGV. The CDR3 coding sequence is TGTGCCAGCAGCTTAGCCGCCGGACAGGTGGATTCACCCCTTCACTTT. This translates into CASSLAAGQVDSPLHF.

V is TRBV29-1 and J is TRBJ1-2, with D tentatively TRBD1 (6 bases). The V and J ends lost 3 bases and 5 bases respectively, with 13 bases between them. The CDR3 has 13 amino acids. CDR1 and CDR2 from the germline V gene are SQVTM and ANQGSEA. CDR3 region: CSVDPGQTYGYTF. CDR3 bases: TGCAGCGTTGACCCTGGACAGACTTATGGCTACACCTTC.

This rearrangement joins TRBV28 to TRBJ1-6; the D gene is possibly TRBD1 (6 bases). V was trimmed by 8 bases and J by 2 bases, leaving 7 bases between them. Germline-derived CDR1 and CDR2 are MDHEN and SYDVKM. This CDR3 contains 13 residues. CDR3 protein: CASRDTYNSPLHF. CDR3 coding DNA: TGTGCCAGCCGGGACACCTATAATTCACCCCTCCACTTT.

CDR3 region: CASSVDLMRNEKLFF. The DNA of the CDR3 is TGTGCCAGCAGCGTTGACCTGATGAGGAATGAAAAACTGTTTTTT. The genes are TRBV7-9 and TRBJ1-4; D unclear. V was shortened by 5 bases and J by 5 bases, with 15 bases between the two germline ends. Germline CDR1 is SEHNR and CDR2 is FQNEAQ (reference sequence). This CDR3 has 15 residues. The variable domain in full, completed from reference TRBV7-9 and TRBJ1-4, reads DTGVSQNPRHKITKRGQNVTFRCDPISEHNRLYWYRQTLGQGPEFLTYFQNEAQLEKSRLLSDRFSAERPKGSFSTLEIQRTEQGDSAMYLCASSVDLMRNEKLFFGSGTQLSVL.

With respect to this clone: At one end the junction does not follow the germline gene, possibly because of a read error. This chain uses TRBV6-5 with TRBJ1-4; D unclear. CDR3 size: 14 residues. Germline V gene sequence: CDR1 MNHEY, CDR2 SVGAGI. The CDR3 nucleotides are TGTGCCAGCAGTGAAGGGAGATTCCCTGAAAGACTGTTTTTT. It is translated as CASSEGRFPERLFF.

Written as DNA, the CDR3 is TGCAGCGTTGGGAGGGCGGTTGGTGTCTACACCTTC. It is translated as CSVGRAVGVYTF. The V gene is TRBV29-1, the J gene TRBJ1-2; no definite D call. V lost 4 bases, J lost 10 bases, and 16 bases lay in between. Germline V gene lookup returns CDR1 SQVTM and CDR2 ANQGSEA. The CDR3 is made up of 12 amino acids.

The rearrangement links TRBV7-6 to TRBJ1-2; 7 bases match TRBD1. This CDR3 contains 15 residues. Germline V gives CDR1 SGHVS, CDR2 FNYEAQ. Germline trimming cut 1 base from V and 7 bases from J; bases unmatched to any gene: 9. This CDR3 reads CASSLVAGGSGGYTF. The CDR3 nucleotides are TGTGCCAGCAGCTTAGTTGCAGGGGGAAGTGGTGGCTACACCTTC.

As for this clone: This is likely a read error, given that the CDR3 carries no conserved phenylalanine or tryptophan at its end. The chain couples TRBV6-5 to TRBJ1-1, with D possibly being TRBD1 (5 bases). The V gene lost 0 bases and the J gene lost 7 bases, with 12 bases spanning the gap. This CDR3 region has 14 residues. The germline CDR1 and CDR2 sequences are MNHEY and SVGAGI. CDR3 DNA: TGTGCCAGCAGTTACTCGACCAGGGAGGGTGAAGCTTTCCTT. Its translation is CASSYSTREGEAFL.

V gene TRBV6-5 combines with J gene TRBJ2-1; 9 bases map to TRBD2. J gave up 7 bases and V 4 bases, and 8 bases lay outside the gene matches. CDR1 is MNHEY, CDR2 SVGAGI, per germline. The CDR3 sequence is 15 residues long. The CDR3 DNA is TGTGCCAGCAGTTCGGGCGGGGGGGTGTCAAATGAGCAGTTCTTC. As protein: CASSSGGGVSNEQFF.

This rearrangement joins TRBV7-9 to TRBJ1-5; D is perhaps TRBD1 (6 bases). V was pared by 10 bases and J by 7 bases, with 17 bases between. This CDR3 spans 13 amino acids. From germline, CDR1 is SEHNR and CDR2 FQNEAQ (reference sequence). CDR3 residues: CATAGGAEQPQHF. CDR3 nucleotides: TGTGCCACCGCGGGGGGCGCGGAGCAGCCCCAGCATTTT.

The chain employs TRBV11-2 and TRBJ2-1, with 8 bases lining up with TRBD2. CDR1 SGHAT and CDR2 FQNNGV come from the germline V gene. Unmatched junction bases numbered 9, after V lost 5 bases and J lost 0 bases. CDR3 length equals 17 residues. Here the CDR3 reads CASSRNSGASSYNEQFF. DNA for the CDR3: TGTGCCAGCAGCCGTAATAGCGGGGCATCCTCCTACAATGAGCAGTTCTTC.